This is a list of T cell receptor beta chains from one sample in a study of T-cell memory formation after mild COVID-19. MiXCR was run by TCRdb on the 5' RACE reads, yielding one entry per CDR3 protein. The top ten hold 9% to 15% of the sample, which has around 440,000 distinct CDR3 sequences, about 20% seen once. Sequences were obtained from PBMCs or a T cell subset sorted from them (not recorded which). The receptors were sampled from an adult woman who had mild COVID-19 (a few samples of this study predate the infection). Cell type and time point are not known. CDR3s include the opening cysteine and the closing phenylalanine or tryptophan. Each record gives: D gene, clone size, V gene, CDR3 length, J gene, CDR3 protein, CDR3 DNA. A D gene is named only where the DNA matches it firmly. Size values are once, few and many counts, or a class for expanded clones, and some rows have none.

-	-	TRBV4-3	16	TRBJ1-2	CASSQDLAQDTFSYTF	TGCGCCAGCAGCCAAGATCTCGCTCAGGACACCTTTAGCTACACCTTC
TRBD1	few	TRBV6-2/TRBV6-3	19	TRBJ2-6	CASTLGQPLRSSGANVLTF	TGTGCCAGCACCCTGGGACAGCCCCTTCGAAGCTCTGGGGCCAACGTCCTGACTTTC
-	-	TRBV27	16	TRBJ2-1	CASSFDRLPGKNEQFF	TGTGCCAGCAGTTTCGATCGACTACCAGGGAAGAATGAGCAGTTCTTC
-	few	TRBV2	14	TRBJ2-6	CASRGLSGANVLTF	TGTGCCAGCAGAGGACTCTCTGGGGCCAACGTCCTGACTTTC
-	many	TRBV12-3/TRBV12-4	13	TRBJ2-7	CASSFPAASEQYF	TGTGCCAGCAGTTTTCCGGCAGCGAGCGAGCAGTACTTC
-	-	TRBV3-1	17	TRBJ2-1	CASSQDPDSPLYNEQFF	TGTGCCAGCAGCCAAGATCCCGACAGTCCCTTGTACAATGAGCAGTTCTTC
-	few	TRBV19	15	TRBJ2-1	CASRVVGLGYNEQFF	TGTGCCAGTCGCGTAGTAGGGTTGGGTTACAATGAGCAGTTCTTC
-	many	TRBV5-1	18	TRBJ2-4	CASSLGRGQGGAKNIQYF	TGCGCCAGCAGCTTGGGTAGGGGCCAAGGGGGAGCCAAAAACATTCAGTACTTC
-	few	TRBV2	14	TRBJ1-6	CAMAMEQGYSPLHF	TGTGCCATGGCGATGGAGCAGGGTTATTCACCCCTCCACTTT
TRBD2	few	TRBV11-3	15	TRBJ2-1	CASSLGLGVSNEQFF	TGTGCCAGCAGCCTAGGACTAGGTGTGAGCAATGAGCAGTTCTTC
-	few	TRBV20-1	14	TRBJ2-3	CSARSYEGTDTQYF	TGCAGTGCTAGAAGTTATGAGGGCACAGATACGCAGTATTTT
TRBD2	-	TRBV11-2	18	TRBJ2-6	CASSDGLAGVSGANVLTF	TGTGCCAGCAGCGATGGACTAGCGGGAGTCTCGGGGGCCAACGTCCTGACTTTC
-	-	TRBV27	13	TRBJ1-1	CASSFLTNTEAFF	TGTGCCAGCAGTTTTCTAACTAACACTGAAGCTTTCTTT
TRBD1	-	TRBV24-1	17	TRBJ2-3	CATSDPDRGPEEDTQYF	TGTGCCACCAGTGACCCGGACAGGGGTCCTGAGGAAGATACGCAGTATTTT
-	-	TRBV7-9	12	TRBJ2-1	CASSHVYNEQFF	TGTGCCAGCAGCCACGTCTACAATGAGCAGTTCTTC
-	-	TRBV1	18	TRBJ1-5	CTSSQGQGAQGRNQPQHF	TGCACCAGCAGCCAAGGACAGGGGGCCCAGGGGCGCAATCAGCCCCAGCATTTT
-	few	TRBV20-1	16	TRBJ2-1	CSARDEALADRNEQFF	TGCAGTGCTAGAGATGAGGCTCTAGCAGACCGCAATGAGCAGTTCTTC
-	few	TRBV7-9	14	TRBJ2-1	CASGIEGPPDEQFF	TGTGCCAGCGGAATAGAAGGCCCCCCGGATGAGCAGTTCTTC
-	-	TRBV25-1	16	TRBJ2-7	CASSGVLGTATYEQYF	TGTGCCAGCAGTGGGGTCCTGGGCACTGCAACCTACGAGCAGTACTTC
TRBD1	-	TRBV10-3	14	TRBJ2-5	CAIRPGQGSETQYF	TGTGCCATCAGACCGGGACAGGGATCCGAGACCCAGTACTTC
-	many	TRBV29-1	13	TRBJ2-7	CSVDPTGSYEQYF	TGCAGCGTTGACCCGACAGGCTCCTACGAGCAGTACTTC
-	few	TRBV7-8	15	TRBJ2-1	CASSPRGQLYNEQFF	TGTGCCAGCAGCCCCCGAGGACAGTTATACAATGAGCAGTTCTTC
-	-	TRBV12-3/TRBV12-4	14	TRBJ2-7	CASSQTSSSYEQYF	TGTGCCAGCAGTCAGACTAGTAGCTCCTACGAGCAGTACTTC
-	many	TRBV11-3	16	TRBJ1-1	CASSLDGRGGNTEAFF	TGTGCCAGCAGCTTAGATGGAAGGGGCGGTAACACTGAAGCTTTCTTT
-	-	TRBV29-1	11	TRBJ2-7	CSALVSAEQYF	TGCAGCGCCCTAGTGTCGGCCGAGCAGTACTTC
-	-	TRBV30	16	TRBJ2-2	CAWSPGLLSNTGELFF	TGTGCCTGGAGTCCGGGACTCCTATCGAACACCGGGGAGCTGTTTTTT
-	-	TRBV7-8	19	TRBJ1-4	CASSFSSRVRISTNEKLFF	TGTGCCAGCAGCTTTTCCAGTCGTGTCCGTATTTCAACTAATGAAAAACTGTTTTTT
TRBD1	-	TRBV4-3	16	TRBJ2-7	CASSQDPKDRGGEQYF	TGCGCCAGCAGCCAAGACCCCAAGGACAGGGGAGGGGAGCAGTACTTC
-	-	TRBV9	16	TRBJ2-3	CASSPRDIGTTDTQYF	TGTGCCAGCAGCCCCCGGGACATTGGGACCACAGATACGCAGTATTTT
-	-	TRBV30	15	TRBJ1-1	CAWKGDPGRNTEAFF	TGTGCCTGGAAAGGGGACCCTGGCCGGAACACTGAAGCTTTCTTT
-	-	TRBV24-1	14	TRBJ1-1	CATPSGGFVTEAFF	TGTGCCACTCCATCGGGGGGGTTCGTCACTGAAGCTTTCTTT
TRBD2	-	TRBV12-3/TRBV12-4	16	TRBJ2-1	CASSPRGSGAYNEQFF	TGTGCCAGCAGTCCCCGGGGTAGCGGGGCCTACAATGAGCAGTTCTTC
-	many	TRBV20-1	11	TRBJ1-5	CSANFADIQHF	TGCAGTGCTAATTTCGCAGATATACAGCATTTT
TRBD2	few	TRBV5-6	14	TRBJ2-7	CASSLSGVNYEQYF	TGTGCCAGCAGCTTGAGCGGGGTAAACTACGAGCAGTACTTC
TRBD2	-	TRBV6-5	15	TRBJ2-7	CASSLGASGGYEQYF	TGTGCCAGCAGTTTAGGGGCTAGCGGGGGGTACGAGCAGTACTTC
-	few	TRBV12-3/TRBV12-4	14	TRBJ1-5	CASSLGQVNQPQHF	TGTGCCAGCAGTTTGGGGCAGGTTAACCAGCCCCAGCATTTT
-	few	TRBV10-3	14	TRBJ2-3	CAAAGPSSTDTQYF	TGTGCCGCAGCCGGGCCTTCTAGCACAGATACGCAGTATTTT
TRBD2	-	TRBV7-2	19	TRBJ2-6	CASSVIGLAGGAGANVLTF	TGTGCCAGCAGTGTGATTGGACTAGCGGGAGGTGCTGGGGCCAACGTCCTGACTTTC
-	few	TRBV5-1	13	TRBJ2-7	CASSFTRSYEQYF	TGCGCCAGCAGCTTCACAAGATCCTACGAGCAGTACTTC
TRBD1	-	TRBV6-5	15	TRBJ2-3	CASSPTGGRSDTQYF	TGTGCCAGCAGTCCTACAGGGGGCCGGTCGGATACGCAGTATTTT
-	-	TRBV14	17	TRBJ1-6	CASSQGTESSYNSPLHF	TGTGCCAGCAGCCAAGGGACGGAGAGCTCCTATAATTCACCCCTCCACTTT
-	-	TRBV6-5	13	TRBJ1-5	CASSRGLYQPKHF	TGTGCCAGCAGTCGTGGTCTGTATCAGCCCAAGCATTTT
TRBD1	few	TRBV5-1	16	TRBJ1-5	CASSLNPGTVNQPQHF	TGCGCCAGCAGCTTGAATCCCGGGACAGTCAATCAGCCCCAGCATTTT
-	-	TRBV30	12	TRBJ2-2	CAWSGDTGELFF	TGTGCCTGGAGCGGGGACACCGGGGAGCTGTTTTTT
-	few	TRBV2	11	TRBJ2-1	CASIGGVAEFF	TGTGCCAGCATAGGCGGGGTAGCTGAGTTCTTC
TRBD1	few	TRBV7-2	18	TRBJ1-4	CASSLEGQGRATNEKLFF	TGTGCCAGCAGCTTAGAGGGACAGGGGCGGGCTACTAATGAAAAACTGTTTTTT